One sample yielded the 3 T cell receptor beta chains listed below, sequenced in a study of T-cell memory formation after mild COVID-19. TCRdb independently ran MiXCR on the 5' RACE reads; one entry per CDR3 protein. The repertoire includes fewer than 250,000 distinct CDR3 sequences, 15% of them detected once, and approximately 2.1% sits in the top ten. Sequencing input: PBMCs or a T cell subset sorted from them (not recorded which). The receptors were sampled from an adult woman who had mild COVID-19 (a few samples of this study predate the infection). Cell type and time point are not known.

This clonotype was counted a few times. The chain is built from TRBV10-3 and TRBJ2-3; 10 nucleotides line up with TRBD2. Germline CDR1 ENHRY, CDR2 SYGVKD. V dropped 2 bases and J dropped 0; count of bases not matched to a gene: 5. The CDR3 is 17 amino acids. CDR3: CAISEGLAVTSTDTQYF. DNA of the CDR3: TGTGCCATCAGTGAGGGACTAGCGGTTACTAGCACAGATACGCAGTATTTT.

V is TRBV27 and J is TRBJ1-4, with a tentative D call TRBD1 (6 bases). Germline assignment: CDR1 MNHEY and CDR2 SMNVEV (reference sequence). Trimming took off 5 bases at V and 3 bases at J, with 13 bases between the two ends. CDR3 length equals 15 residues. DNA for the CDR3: TGTGCCAGCAGTCGTACAGGGCTTTCTAATGAAAAACTGTTTTTT. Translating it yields CASSRTGLSNEKLFF.

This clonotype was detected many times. The CDR3 reads CASSYWRAGGIYEQYF. In nucleotides, the CDR3 is TGTGCCAGCAGTTACTGGAGAGCGGGAGGAATCTACGAGCAGTACTTC. The chain couples TRBV6-5 to TRBJ2-7, with 9 bases matching TRBD2. In germline, CDR1 is MNHEY, CDR2 SVGAGI. J gave up 3 bases and V 1 base, and 7 bases lay outside the gene matches. The CDR3 loop spans 16 amino acids.